These 28 T cell receptor beta chains were sequenced from one sample in a study of T cells in Graves' hyperthyroidism and ophthalmopathy. The TCR beta CDR3 regions underwent amplification using RNA transcripts as the source. First-round RT-PCR of the TCR CDR3 relied on the HTBI primer set. TCRdb recomputed calls from the multiplex PCR reads with MiXCR, one row per CDR3 protein. Of 600,000 to 650,000 distinct CDR3 sequences listed, 15% to 20% are singletons. Input material: blood. The receptors were gathered from a woman in her twenties or thirties with Graves' hyperthyroidism.

This clonotype was found many times. This chain links TRBV3-1 with TRBJ1-6; D gene unclear. This CDR3 region has 13 residues. The V gene's germline CDR1 is LGHDT and CDR2 YNNKEL (reference sequence). The V gene lost 3 bases and the J gene lost 6 bases, with 6 bases spanning the gap. The CDR3 coding sequence is TGTGCCAGCAGCCATGTTATTAATTCACCCCTCCACTTT. Its translation is CASSHVINSPLHF. The full variable domain, its missing parts supplied by reference TRBV3-1 and TRBJ1-6, is DTAVSQTPKYLVTQMGNDKSIKCEQNLGHDTMYWYKQDSKKFLKIMFSYNNKELIINETVPNRFSPKSPDKAHLNLHINSLELGDSAVYFCASSHVINSPLHFGNGTRLTVT.

J is TRBJ2-3 and V is TRBV12-3 or TRBV12-4; perhaps TRBD1 as D (5 bases). The CDR3 has 14 residues. Trimming removed 3 bases at V and 7 bases at J, with 14 bases between. In DNA, the CDR3 is TGTGCCAGCAGTTTCGTGCAGGGTAGAAATACGCAGTATTTT. Its protein is CASSFVQGRNTQYF.

This clonotype was picked up many times. The chain employs TRBV20-1 and TRBJ2-3; 11 nucleotides align to TRBD2. The junction had 7 bases not matched to a gene; V was cut back by 0 bases and J by 2 bases. The V gene's germline CDR1 is DFQATT and CDR2 SNEGSKA (reference sequence). The CDR3 covers 17 residues. The CDR3 bases are TGCAGTGCTAGAGAGGCTAGCGGGAGGCCCGACACAGATACGCAGTATTTT. Translation gives CSAREASGRPDTDTQYF.

Many counts were recorded for this clonotype. This chain uses TRBV5-1 with TRBJ2-1, with 11 bases lining up with TRBD1. Germline V gene data show CDR1 as SGHRS and CDR2 as YFSETQ. V dropped 0 bases and J dropped 6; count of bases not matched to a gene: 5. The CDR3 loop spans 16 amino acids. CDR3 amino acids: CASSLAGQGATNEQFF. The CDR3 DNA reads as TGCGCCAGCAGCTTGGCCGGACAGGGGGCGACCAATGAGCAGTTCTTC.

This clonotype has ten or more counts. The chain has TRBV2 and TRBJ1-1; no clear D. Germline CDR1 reads SNHLY; CDR2 reads FYNNEI. Trimming cost V 4 bases and J 0 bases, with 9 bases left between them. The CDR3 covers 14 residues. This CDR3 is CASSGRMLNTEAFF. The CDR3 bases are TGTGCCAGCAGTGGACGGATGCTGAACACTGAAGCTTTCTTT.

This clonotype was counted ten times or more. The chain recombines TRBV10-3 with TRBJ1-1; 7 bases map to TRBD1. The CDR3 totals 13 residues. The ends lost 6 bases at V and 0 bases at J; junction bases unmatched: 1. Germline V gives CDR1 ENHRY, CDR2 SYGVKD. The CDR3 region is CAISDRVNTEAFF. The CDR3 coding sequence is TGTGCCATCAGCGACAGGGTGAACACTGAAGCTTTCTTT.

This clonotype has more than one count but fewer than ten. The chain combines TRBV10-2 with TRBJ2-7; 8 nucleotides agree with TRBD1. There are 16 residues in the CDR3. Germline V CDR1 and CDR2: WSHSY, SAAADI. V shed 2 bases, J shed 3 bases, and the junction held 9 bases outside the gene matches. The CDR3 DNA is TGCGCCAGCAGTGAGGGGGACAGGATCAGGTTCTACGAGCAGTACTTC. Amino acids: CASSEGDRIRFYEQYF.

This sequence joins TRBV20-1 and TRBJ2-1; 11 bases align to TRBD2. CDR3 length equals 15 residues. The V gene's germline CDR1 is DFQATT and CDR2 SNEGSKA (reference sequence). V trimming: 4 bases; J trimming: 3 bases; junction bases outside the gene matches: 5. CDR3 in DNA: TGCAGTGCTATGACCGGGACTAGCGGCTACAATGAGCAGTTCTTC. It is translated as CSAMTGTSGYNEQFF.

This chain uses TRBV20-1 with TRBJ2-2; TRBD2 might be the D (6 bases). Germline V gene sequence: CDR1 DFQATT, CDR2 SNEGSKA (reference sequence). This CDR3 spans 16 amino acids. Trimming took 0 bases from V and 6 from J, leaving 17 bases between them. CDR3 coding DNA: TGCAGTGCTAGAGATTTGGGACGGGAGCTTTCCGGGGAGCTGTTTTTT. Protein product: CSARDLGRELSGELFF.

This clonotype was detected many times. V usage is TRBV20-1 and J usage is TRBJ2-1; D tentatively fits TRBD1 or TRBD2 (6 bases each). In germline, CDR1 is DFQATT, CDR2 SNEGSKA (reference sequence). The ends were cut back, 3 bases at V and 0 bases at J, with 9 bases in the middle. This CDR3 spans 14 amino acids. CDR3 nucleotides: TGCAGTGCTAGCGGGGGCAGCTCCTACAATGAGCAGTTCTTC. This translates into CSASGGSSYNEQFF.

The chain combines TRBV6-1 with TRBJ2-5; the D is unclear. The CDR3 runs to 15 residues. Trimming shortened V by 3 bases and J by 5 bases, and 16 bases separated the two germline ends. Looked up from germline, CDR1 is MNHNS and CDR2 is SASEGT. DNA for the CDR3: TGTGCCAGCAGTGACCCGGATCTAGAGGAGGAGACCCAGTACTTC. Translating gives CASSDPDLEEETQYF.

This chain joins TRBV19 and TRBJ2-5, with TRBD1 matching 7 bases. The CDR3 is 15 amino acids. V dropped 5 bases and J dropped 5; count of bases not matched to a gene: 11. The V gene's germline CDR1 is LNHDA and CDR2 SQIVND (reference sequence). CDR3 nucleotide sequence: TGTGCCAGTAGTTCCAGACAGGGAATCTTGGAGACCCAGTACTTC. Translation gives CASSSRQGILETQYF.

This rearrangement joins TRBV7-8 to TRBJ2-7, with D uncertain. In germline, CDR1 is SGHVS, CDR2 FQNEAQ. This CDR3 has 19 residues. V was trimmed by 5 bases and J by 1 base, leaving 27 bases between them. The CDR3 DNA reads TGTGCCAGCAGCGTTTTCTCCAACACAAATTTCCGGGCGTCCTACGAGCAGTACTTC. Translation gives CASSVFSNTNFRASYEQYF.

This clonotype was found a few times. The chain carries TRBV7-9 and TRBJ2-7, with D hard to call. The CDR3 has 14 amino acids. The germline gives CDR1 SEHNR, CDR2 FQNEAQ (reference sequence). Trimming took 1 base from V and 6 from J, leaving 13 bases between them. The CDR3 loop is CASSLEWVDSEQYF. The CDR3 DNA follows: TGTGCCAGCAGCTTAGAATGGGTAGATTCCGAGCAGTACTTC.

This sequence joins TRBV20-1 and TRBJ2-7; the D is unclear. CDR1 is DFQATT, CDR2 SNEGSKA, per germline (reference sequence). The CDR3 totals 12 residues. With 4 bases removed from V and 6 bases from J, the gap between germline ends came to 13 bases. DNA of the CDR3: TGCAGTGCTAAAGGAATCCGTCTCGAGCAGTACTTC. This sequence encodes CSAKGIRLEQYF.

This clonotype showed up just a few times. The rearrangement links TRBV27 to TRBJ1-3; D is perhaps TRBD1 (5 bases). Germline CDR1 is MNHEY and CDR2 is SMNVEV (reference sequence). V lost 6 bases and J 4 bases, leaving 13 bases between the germline ends. CDR3 length: 14 amino acids. This chain's CDR3 is CASSPRAGGNTIYF. The CDR3 DNA reads as TGTGCCAGCAGCCCCAGGGCAGGGGGAAACACCATATATTTT.

This clonotype occurred many times. V and J are TRBV24-1 and TRBJ2-1; D might be TRBD2 (6 bases). The V gene lost 3 bases and the J gene lost 4 bases, with 15 bases spanning the gap. The CDR3 sequence is 16 residues long. CDR1 and CDR2 from the germline V gene are KGHDR and SFDVKD. Written as DNA, the CDR3 is TGTGCCACCAGTGATATGCGGGGTAAGGGGTACAATGAGCAGTTCTTC. It translates to CATSDMRGKGYNEQFF.

The rearrangement links TRBV7-2 to TRBJ1-5; 10 nucleotides line up with TRBD1. This CDR3 has 16 residues. Per the germline V gene, CDR1 is SGHTA and CDR2 is FQGNSA. Losses at the gene ends were 2 bases for V and 2 bases for J; bases not matched to a gene: 3. This CDR3 reads CASSLIGTGGNQPQHF. The CDR3 nucleotides are TGTGCCAGCAGCTTAATTGGGACAGGGGGCAATCAGCCCCAGCATTTT.

In its sample, this clonotype was seen many times. The chain links TRBV20-1 to TRBJ2-7, with 7 bases matching TRBD2. This CDR3 region has 14 residues. Germline values: CDR1 DFQATT, CDR2 SNEGSKA (reference sequence). The J segment lost 4 bases and the V segment lost 4 bases, leaving 10 bases of the junction unmatched. CDR3 residues: CSATQLGEGYEQYF. CDR3 DNA sequence: TGCAGTGCTACCCAGTTGGGGGAGGGGTACGAGCAGTACTTC.

This clonotype was found many times. CDR3 sequence reads: CAVDPGLAISYEQYF. CDR3 in DNA: TGTGCCGTGGACCCGGGACTAGCGATCTCCTACGAGCAGTACTTC. The rearrangement joins TRBV30 to TRBJ2-7, with 10 bases matching TRBD2. V was pared by 8 bases and J by 0 bases, with 10 bases of the junction left unmatched. This CDR3 comprises 15 residues. Germline V gene lookup returns CDR1 GTSNPN and CDR2 SVGIG (reference sequence).

The rearrangement uses TRBV7-9 and TRBJ1-3; D gene ambiguous. The CDR3 has 19 amino acids. Trimming took off 0 bases at V and 0 bases at J, with 18 bases between the two ends. Germline V CDR1 and CDR2: SEHNR, FQNEAQ (reference sequence). CDR3 loop: CASSLAVGRIYFSGNTIYF. CDR3 bases: TGTGCCAGCAGCTTAGCGGTCGGTCGCATATACTTCTCTGGAAACACCATATATTTT.

This clonotype was counted only a few times. The chain couples TRBV19 to TRBJ2-1; D is perhaps TRBD2 (5 bases). The CDR3 has 15 amino acids. V lost 5 bases and J lost 2, with 13 bases in between. Per germline, CDR1 LNHDA and CDR2 SQIVND (reference sequence). The CDR3 DNA sequence: TGTGCCAGTAGTCCCGGGGTCCCAGCCTACAATGAGCAGTTCTTC. It codes for CASSPGVPAYNEQFF.

This clonotype was counted ten times or more. The chain has TRBV11-1 and TRBJ2-3; maybe TRBD2 (6 bases). Trimming stripped 3 bases from V and 3 bases from J, with 13 bases between. CDR3 length equals 15 residues. CDR1 SGHAT and CDR2 FQDESV come from the germline V gene (reference sequence). In DNA form, the CDR3 reads TGTGCCAGCAGCTTGGTTACGGGAGTTACAGATACGCAGTATTTT. This gives the protein CASSLVTGVTDTQYF.

This clonotype showed up many times. This chain uses TRBV28 with TRBJ2-3; D is uncertain. CDR1 is MDHEN and CDR2 is SYDVKM in the germline V gene. Trimming removed 7 bases at V and 0 bases at J, with 8 bases between. CDR3 size: 13 residues. In DNA form, the CDR3 reads TGTGCCAGCATAGGAGCTAGCACAGATACGCAGTATTTT. Translating it yields CASIGASTDTQYF.

There are a few counts of this clonotype. The chain has TRBV20-1 and TRBJ1-2; D remains ambiguous. Trimming left V 2 bases short and J 5 bases short, with 18 bases between. CDR3 length equals 15 residues. CDR1 is DFQATT and CDR2 is SNEGSKA in the germline V gene (reference sequence). This CDR3 is CSARFSNRLGYGYTF. CDR3 sequence (DNA): TGCAGTGCTAGATTTTCGAATCGACTCGGGTATGGCTACACCTTC.

Remarks on this clonotype: One base away lies a much larger clone, so this may be a sequencing read error. CDR3 loop: CSPIIGTGTKEQFF. The CDR3 bases are TGCAGTCCAATTATCGGGACGGGGACAAAGGAGCAGTTCTTC. This chain uses TRBV20-1 with TRBJ2-1; D possibly corresponds to TRBD1 (6 bases). The germline V and J ends were trimmed by 8 bases and 10 bases, with 24 bases remaining between them. CDR1 and CDR2 from the germline V gene are DFQATT and SNEGSKA (reference sequence). The CDR3 covers 14 residues.

This clonotype was seen a handful of times. The chain has TRBV20-1 and TRBJ2-3, with 12 bases matching TRBD2. The germline V gene has CDR1 DFQATT and CDR2 SNEGSKA (reference sequence). The V and J ends lost 0 bases and 1 base, in that order; junction bases with no gene match: 8. This CDR3 is built from 18 residues. The CDR3 loop reads CSARDQGLAGTRTDTQYF. The DNA of the CDR3 is TGCAGTGCTAGAGATCAAGGACTAGCGGGAACACGCACAGATACGCAGTATTTT.

The chain employs TRBV7-8 and TRBJ1-5; 9 bases map to TRBD1. CDR1 SGHVS and CDR2 FQNEAQ come from the germline V gene. The CDR3 loop spans 16 amino acids. J was trimmed by 4 bases and V by 1 base; bases with no gene match: 5. The CDR3 DNA sequence: TGTGCCAGCAGCTTAGGCTCGGACAGGGGAAATCAGCCCCAGCATTTT. It is translated as CASSLGSDRGNQPQHF.